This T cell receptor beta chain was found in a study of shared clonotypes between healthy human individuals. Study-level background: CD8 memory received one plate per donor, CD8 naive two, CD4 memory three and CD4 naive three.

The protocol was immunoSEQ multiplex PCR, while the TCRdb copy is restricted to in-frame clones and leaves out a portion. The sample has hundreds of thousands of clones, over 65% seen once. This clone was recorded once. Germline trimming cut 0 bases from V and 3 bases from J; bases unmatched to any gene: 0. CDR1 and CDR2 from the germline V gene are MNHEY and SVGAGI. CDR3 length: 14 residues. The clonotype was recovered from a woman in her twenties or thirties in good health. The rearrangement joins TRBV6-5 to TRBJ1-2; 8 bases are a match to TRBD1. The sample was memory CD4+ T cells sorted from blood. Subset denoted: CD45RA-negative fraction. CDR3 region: CASSYSTGDYGYTF. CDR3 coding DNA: TGTGCCAGCAGTTACTCGACAGGGGACTATGGCTACACCTTC.